Shown below are 23 T cell receptor beta chains from a single sample sequenced in a study of memory CD4+ T cells and cytomegalovirus serostatus. Some clones are missing from TCRdb's copy, which holds only in-frame ones; the method was immunoSEQ multiplex PCR. Among 35,000 to 40,000 clones listed, 79% were seen once. Single viable CD3+CD4+CD8-CD45RO+ cells were sorted as the memory CD4+ T cells. Material for sequencing was memory CD4+ T cells from blood. These receptors came from an adult in good health and CMV-seropositive.

This chain links TRBV11-2 with TRBJ1-3, with TRBD1 as a possible D gene (6 bases). This CDR3 has 16 amino acids. Trimming shortened V by 6 bases and J by 1 base, and 16 bases separated the two germline ends. The germline V gene has CDR1 SGHAT and CDR2 FQNNGV. CDR3: CASRRITGRSGNTIYF. In nucleotides, the CDR3 is TGTGCCAGCAGGCGTATTACAGGGCGGTCTGGAAACACCATATATTTT. The whole variable domain, remainder taken from reference TRBV11-2 and TRBJ1-3, is EAGVAQSPRYKIIEKRQSVAFWCNPISGHATLYWYQQILGQGPKLLIQFQNNGVVDDSQLPKDRFSAERLKGVDSTLKIQPAKLEDSAVYLCASRRITGRSGNTIYFGEGSWLTVV.

V is TRBV5-1 and J is TRBJ2-3; 8 bases agree with TRBD1. The trim removed 4 bases at V and 6 bases at J, leaving 7 bases unmatched. This CDR3 has 14 amino acids. Per the germline V gene, CDR1 is SGHRS and CDR2 is YFSETQ. CDR3 DNA sequence: TGCGCCAGCAGCGACGGACAGGGTTCGGATACGCAGTATTTT. Translated, it gives CASSDGQGSDTQYF.

In DNA, the CDR3 is TGTGCCAGCCGGACAGGGGGCTCACCCCTCCACTTT. It encodes CASRTGGSPLHF. The rearrangement links TRBV19 to TRBJ1-6; 11 bases fit TRBD1. CDR1 and CDR2 (germline): LNHDA, SQIVND (reference sequence). The V segment lost 9 bases and the J segment 10 bases; nucleotides outside the gene matches: 2. The CDR3 length is 12 residues.

V is TRBV7-8 and J is TRBJ2-5; D is unresolved. Trimming took 4 bases from V and 4 from J, leaving 13 bases between them. CDR1 is SGHVS, CDR2 FQNEAQ, per germline. CDR3 length equals 14 residues. CDR3 DNA sequence: TGTGCCAGCAGCTCCGTAGAGTGGTCAGAGACCCAGTACTTC. Protein: CASSSVEWSETQYF.

V gene TRBV6-5 combines with J gene TRBJ2-1, with 7 bases matching TRBD1. Germline-derived CDR1 and CDR2 are MNHEY and SVGAGI. CDR3 size: 16 residues. J lost 4 bases, V lost 0 bases, and 6 bases had no gene match. CDR3 region: CASSYSITGQYNEQFF. The DNA of the CDR3 is TGTGCCAGCAGTTACTCGATCACGGGACAGTACAATGAGCAGTTCTTC.

V usage is TRBV7-8 and J usage is TRBJ2-7; D might be TRBD1 or TRBD2, each matching 5 bases. V was shortened by 5 bases and J by 6 bases, with 17 bases between the two germline ends. This CDR3 has 14 amino acids. Germline CDR1 reads SGHVS; CDR2 reads FQNEAQ. This CDR3 reads CASSPGPQRPEQYF. CDR3 DNA sequence: TGTGCCAGCAGCCCGGGACCCCAGAGGCCCGAGCAGTACTTC.

By frequency in the sample, this clone is medium-sized (0.01 to 0.1%). V and J are TRBV2 and TRBJ1-2, with D possibly matching TRBD1 (5 bases). CDR3 length: 13 residues. The V gene lost 2 bases and the J gene lost 4 bases, with 8 bases spanning the gap. The germline V gene encodes CDR1 SNHLY and CDR2 FYNNEI. In DNA, the CDR3 is TGTGCCAGCAGTGAATTGGGGACCTATGGCTACACCTTC. Its translation: CASSELGTYGYTF.

This clone came up a few times. The chain links TRBV4-1 to TRBJ2-7; D remains ambiguous. CDR3 length equals 14 residues. Germline V gives CDR1 MGHRA, CDR2 YSYEKL. Trimming cost V 2 bases and J 6 bases, with 14 bases left between them. CDR3 bases: TGCGCCAGCAGCCAACCCACACCCGCCGCCGAGCAGTACTTC. Its translation is CASSQPTPAAEQYF.

The chain is built from TRBV6-5 and TRBJ2-7; maybe TRBD1 (6 bases). Germline V gene data show CDR1 as MNHEY and CDR2 as SVGAGI. The CDR3 sequence is 13 residues long. Trimming shortened V by 6 bases and J by 6 bases, and 15 bases separated the two germline ends. CDR3 nucleotides: TGTGCCAGCAGCCTCAAGGGGGTGGGCGAGCAGTACTTC. Protein sequence: CASSLKGVGEQYF.

In its sample, this clone was seen a few times. Other nucleotide sequences from this sample produce the same CDR3. The gene calls are TRBV2 and TRBJ1-1, with D unclear. Trimming cost V 2 bases and J 1 base, with 5 bases left between them. Germline-derived CDR1 and CDR2 are SNHLY and FYNNEI. This CDR3 comprises 13 residues. CDR3 coding DNA: TGTGCCAGCAGTGAAATTGAGAACACTGAAGCTTTCTTT. Translation gives CASSEIENTEAFF.

The rearrangement links TRBV5-1 to TRBJ2-7, with D unclear. The CDR3 loop spans 13 amino acids. V shed 0 bases and J shed 1 base, with 5 bases lying between them. Per germline, CDR1 SGHRS and CDR2 YFSETQ. CDR3 in amino acids: CASSLDRSYEQYF. CDR3 nucleotides: TGCGCCAGCAGCTTGGACAGATCCTACGAGCAGTACTTC. The whole variable domain, filled in from reference TRBV5-1 and TRBJ2-7, reads KAGVTQTPRYLIKTRGQQVTLSCSPISGHRSVSWYQQTPGQGLQFLFEYFSETQRNKGNFPGRFSGRQFSNSRSEMNVSTLELGDSALYLCASSLDRSYEQYFGPGTRLTVT.

V gene TRBV2 combines with J gene TRBJ1-4; tentatively, D is TRBD1 (6 bases). From germline, CDR1 is SNHLY and CDR2 FYNNEI. V dropped 2 bases and J dropped 1 base, with 8 bases sitting between them. The CDR3 contains 15 residues. CDR3 residues: CASSERGQTNEKLFF. The CDR3 DNA reads as TGTGCCAGCAGTGAACGGGGACAAACTAATGAAAAACTGTTTTTT.

This sequence joins TRBV6-5 and TRBJ2-5; D ambiguous. Germline V gene lookup returns CDR1 MNHEY and CDR2 SVGAGI. This CDR3 comprises 16 residues. V was pared by 2 bases and J by 5 bases, with 18 bases between. CDR3 protein: CASSYDRAQSRETQYF. CDR3 in DNA: TGTGCCAGCAGTTACGATCGGGCCCAGTCCAGGGAGACCCAGTACTTC.

The chain has TRBV2 and TRBJ2-3, with D uncertain. The germline gives CDR1 SNHLY, CDR2 FYNNEI. Trimming removed 5 bases at V and 4 bases at J, with 4 bases between. The CDR3 extends over 11 amino acids. CDR3 nucleotide sequence: TGTGCCAGCAGTCCCGCAGATACGCAGTATTTT. Amino acids: CASSPADTQYF.

The rearrangement uses TRBV28 and TRBJ2-1; TRBD1 matches at 10 bases. The V gene end was trimmed by 5 bases and the J gene end by 4 bases; junction bases not matched to a gene: 8. The CDR3 is 16 residues long. Germline V gene data show CDR1 as MDHEN and CDR2 as SYDVKM. The CDR3: CASSTPGQGTYNEQFF. The CDR3 DNA follows: TGTGCCAGCAGTACGCCGGGACAGGGGACGTACAATGAGCAGTTCTTC.

This chain uses TRBV20-1 with TRBJ2-3; weak D call: TRBD2 (6 bases). The V gene lost 7 bases and the J gene lost 4 bases, with 9 bases spanning the gap. Germline CDR1 and CDR2: DFQATT and SNEGSKA (reference sequence). The CDR3 consists of 11 residues. In DNA form, the CDR3 reads TGCAGTGAGGGGACTTCAGATACGCAGTATTTT. This sequence encodes CSEGTSDTQYF.

The gene calls are TRBV11-2 and TRBJ2-1; the D is unclear. Trimming removed 5 bases from V and 8 bases from J, with 13 bases in between. This CDR3 has 13 residues. Germline CDR1 is SGHAT and CDR2 is FQNNGV. The CDR3 sequence is CASSTSLLDEQFF. The CDR3 coding sequence is TGTGCCAGCAGCACATCCCTGCTTGATGAGCAGTTCTTC.

The chain uses TRBV7-2 and TRBJ1-1; 8 bases fit TRBD1. This CDR3 region has 15 residues. J was trimmed by 7 bases and V by 2 bases; bases with no gene match: 9. Germline V gene sequence: CDR1 SGHTA, CDR2 FQGNSA. The CDR3 spells CASSLSPGGRVEAFF. The DNA for the CDR3 is TGTGCCAGCAGCTTATCCCCAGGGGGCAGGGTTGAAGCTTTCTTT. The full variable domain, with the rest looked up from reference TRBV7-2 and TRBJ1-1, is GAGVSQSPSNKVTEKGKDVELRCDPISGHTALYWYRQSLGQGLEFLIYFQGNSAPDKSGLPSDRFSAERTGGSVSTLTIQRTQQEDSAVYLCASSLSPGGRVEAFFGQGTRLTVV.

V gene TRBV6-6 combines with J gene TRBJ2-5; TRBD2 might be the D (7 bases). This CDR3 is built from 13 residues. In germline, CDR1 is MNHNY, CDR2 SVGAGI (reference sequence). Trimming removed 4 bases at V and 7 bases at J, with 13 bases between. Here the CDR3 reads CASSSEGGGTQYF. CDR3 DNA: TGTGCCAGCAGTTCGGAGGGAGGGGGGACCCAGTACTTC.

The gene calls are TRBV5-5 and TRBJ2-3, with a possible D match to TRBD1 (6 bases). In germline, CDR1 is SGHKS, CDR2 YYEKEE (reference sequence). The CDR3 runs to 15 residues. V lost 0 bases and J 7 bases, leaving 15 bases between the germline ends. CDR3 protein: CASSLAPDSRNTQYF. The CDR3 nucleotides are TGTGCCAGCAGCTTGGCCCCGGACAGTAGGAATACGCAGTATTTT.

The V call is TRBV2, the J call TRBJ2-5; TRBD1 matches at 7 bases. V gave up 6 bases and J gave up 5 bases; unmatched junction bases: 12. The CDR3 loop spans 15 amino acids. CDR1 is SNHLY and CDR2 is FYNNEI in the germline V gene. CDR3 protein: CASRNRGLLAETQYF. The CDR3 DNA sequence: TGTGCCAGCAGAAACAGGGGATTGCTCGCTGAGACCCAGTACTTC.

V is TRBV27 and J is TRBJ1-2; 8 positions match TRBD1. The CDR3 totals 13 residues. Germline V gene data show CDR1 as MNHEY and CDR2 as SMNVEV (reference sequence). V was pared by 6 bases and J by 7 bases, with 7 bases of the junction left unmatched. The CDR3 loop is CASSLRTGSGYTF. In DNA form, the CDR3 reads TGTGCCAGCAGCCTCCGGACAGGGAGTGGCTACACCTTC.

The chain is built from TRBV4-2 and TRBJ1-1, with TRBD1 matching over 9 bases. Germline loops: CDR1 LGHNA, CDR2 YNFKEQ. Trimming at V came to 4 bases and at J to 5 bases, leaving 5 bases not matched to a gene. The CDR3 runs to 14 residues. The CDR3 is CASSLDRGGTEAFF. The DNA for the CDR3 is TGTGCCAGCAGCCTGGACAGGGGAGGTACTGAAGCTTTCTTT.